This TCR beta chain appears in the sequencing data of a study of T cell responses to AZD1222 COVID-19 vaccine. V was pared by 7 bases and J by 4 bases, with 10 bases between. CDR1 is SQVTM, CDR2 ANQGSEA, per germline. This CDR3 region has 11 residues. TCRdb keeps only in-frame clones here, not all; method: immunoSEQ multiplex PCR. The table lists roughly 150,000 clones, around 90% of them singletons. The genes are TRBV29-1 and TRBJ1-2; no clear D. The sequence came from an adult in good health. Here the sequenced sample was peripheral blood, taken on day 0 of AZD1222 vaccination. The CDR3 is CSDGAVYGYTF. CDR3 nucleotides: TGCAGCGACGGAGCGGTCTATGGCTACACCTTC.